Listed here are 30 T cell receptor beta chains from one sample, sequenced in a study of CD8+CD57+ T cells in acquired aplastic anemia. TCR beta VDJ and CDR3 profiling used genomic DNA as template. MiXCR, applied by TCRdb to the reads, yields one record per CDR3 protein. The data show some 220,000 distinct CDR3 sequences, 34% seen once. Sequenced input: sorted CD4+, CD8+, or CD8+CD57+ T cells (not recorded which) from PBMCs. These receptors were obtained from a human donor in good health, serving as a control.

Note on this clonotype: A much larger clone differs from this one at a single base, so this may be a read error. V gene TRBV20-1 combines with J gene TRBJ2-6; no definite D call. The V end was cut by 5 bases, the J end by 0 bases, with 5 bases between. The germline gives CDR1 DFQATT, CDR2 SNEGSKA (reference sequence). The CDR3 runs to 13 residues. In nucleotides, the CDR3 is TGCAGTGCTCTTAACTCTGGGGCCAACGTCCTGACTTTC. Encoded protein: CSALNSGANVLTF.

This clonotype was seen repeatedly, ten times or more. J is TRBJ1-4 and V is TRBV2; no clear D gene. Looked up from germline, CDR1 is SNHLY and CDR2 is FYNNEI. The germline V and J ends were trimmed by 2 bases and 0 bases, with 7 bases remaining between them. The CDR3 totals 15 residues. In DNA form, the CDR3 reads TGTGCCAGCAGTGAACTAGGCACAACTAATGAAAAACTGTTTTTT. It yields the protein CASSELGTTNEKLFF. Full variable domain (remainder filled in from reference TRBV2 and TRBJ1-4): EPEVTQTPSHQVTQMGQEVILRCVPISNHLYFYWYRQILGQKVEFLVSFYNNEISEKSEIFDDQFSVERPDGSNFTLKIRSTKLEDSAMYFCASSELGTTNEKLFFGSGTQLSVL.

This clonotype was found once. The chain is built from TRBV20-1 and TRBJ1-4; maybe TRBD1 (5 bases). Germline-derived CDR1 and CDR2 are DFQATT and SNEGSKA (reference sequence). The CDR3 consists of 14 residues. Between the trimmed V and J ends, which lost 1 base and 6 bases, there was a span of 12 bases. DNA for the CDR3: TGCAGTGCTAGAGGGGGACTTCCTGATGAAAAACTGTTTTTT. This translates into CSARGGLPDEKLFF.

A note on this clonotype: Here the CDR3 omits its conserved ending phenylalanine or tryptophan, so a read error is the likely source. This chain links TRBV20-1 with TRBJ1-6, with 9 bases aligning to TRBD1. CDR3 size: 15 residues. The V gene's germline CDR1 is DFQATT and CDR2 SNEGSKA (reference sequence). The ends lost 6 bases at V and 8 bases at J; junction bases unmatched: 11. The CDR3 DNA reads TGCAGTGCCAGCAGCTCGGGACAGGGAGATTCACCCCTCCACTCT. Protein product: CSASSSGQGDSPLHS.

With regard to this clonotype: A much larger clonotype is one base distant, so this may be a read error. The chain is built from TRBV12-3 or TRBV12-4 and TRBJ1-6; TRBD1 matches 8 bases. V shed 3 bases and J 8 bases; nucleotides not matched to a gene: 3. The CDR3 has 14 residues. The CDR3 is CASSFDRGYSPLHF. CDR3 DNA sequence: TGTGCCAGCAGTTTCGACAGGGGTTATTCACCCCTCCACTTT.

This clonotype came up once. A much larger clone lies a single base off, so this may be a read error. This chain links TRBV2 with TRBJ2-1; possibly TRBD1 or TRBD2 for D (5 bases each). Germline V gives CDR1 SNHLY, CDR2 FYNNEI. Trimming shortened V by 2 bases and J by 4 bases, and 15 bases separated the two germline ends. The CDR3 has 16 amino acids. This CDR3 is CASSETGAISYNEQFF. CDR3 DNA: TGTGCCAGCAGTGAAACCGGGGCTATAAGTTACAATGAGCAGTTCTTC.

This chain links TRBV5-1 with TRBJ1-1, with no clear D. Between the trimmed V and J ends, which lost 0 bases and 3 bases, there was a span of 15 bases. CDR3 size: 16 residues. Germline V CDR1 and CDR2: SGHRS, YFSETQ. The DNA for the CDR3 is TGCGCCAGCAGCTTGGGGCCTAAGGATATGCACACTGAAGCTTTCTTT. As protein: CASSLGPKDMHTEAFF.

About this clonotype itself: Being one base from a much bigger clone, this may be a read error. The chain uses TRBV20-1 and TRBJ2-1; D could derive from TRBD1 or TRBD2 (5 bases each). Per germline, CDR1 DFQATT and CDR2 SNEGSKA (reference sequence). Trimming removed 5 bases from V and 12 bases from J, with 17 bases in between. CDR3 length: 12 amino acids. The CDR3 is CSAARGRDGQFF. The DNA of the CDR3 is TGCAGTGCTGCGAGGGGCCGGGATGGGCAGTTCTTC.

A few counts support this clonotype. The V gene is TRBV4-1, the J gene TRBJ1-1; D is uncertain. The CDR3 totals 19 residues. Looked up from germline, CDR1 is MGHRA and CDR2 is YSYEKL. The ends were cut back, 2 bases at V and 0 bases at J, with 22 bases in the middle. DNA of the CDR3: TGCGCCAGCAGCCAAACGCGGGCAAGAGAGAGGTGGATGAACACTGAAGCTTTCTTT. It yields the protein CASSQTRARERWMNTEAFF.

Comments on this clonotype: At one boundary the junction diverges from the germline segment, which might be a read error. This rearrangement joins TRBV20-1 to TRBJ1-2; 7 bases align to TRBD1. This CDR3 region has 16 residues. Per germline, CDR1 DFQATT and CDR2 SNEGSKA (reference sequence). CDR3 region: CSAGDLKQGTNYGHTF. In DNA form, the CDR3 reads TGCAGTGCTGGAGACCTCAAACAGGGGACTAACTATGGCCACACCTTC.

This clonotype was counted a few times. The J gene is TRBJ1-2, the V gene TRBV10-3; 7 bases line up with TRBD1. Germline CDR1 is ENHRY and CDR2 is SYGVKD. J was trimmed by 6 bases and V by 5 bases; bases with no gene match: 9. CDR3 size: 14 residues. The DNA for the CDR3 is TGTGCCATCAGTTGGGACCAGGGGGATGATGGCTACACCTTC. It codes for CAISWDQGDDGYTF.

The chain uses TRBV9 and TRBJ2-7; 7 nucleotides agree with TRBD2. V lost 0 bases and J lost 2; bases outside the gene matches: 5. The CDR3 spans 15 residues. Germline loops: CDR1 SGDLS, CDR2 YYNGEE. CDR3 region: CASSVEAGTTYEQYF. The CDR3 DNA reads as TGTGCCAGCAGCGTAGAGGCAGGGACTACCTACGAGCAGTACTTC.

V gene TRBV18 combines with J gene TRBJ2-7; D is tentatively TRBD1 or TRBD2 (7 bases each). The germline V gene encodes CDR1 KGHSH and CDR2 LQKENI. This CDR3 has 15 amino acids. Trimming shortened V by 3 bases and J by 0 bases, and 12 bases separated the two germline ends. The CDR3 is CASSPQGGSSYEQYF. The DNA of the CDR3 is TGTGCCAGCTCACCGCAGGGGGGGAGCTCCTACGAGCAGTACTTC. Complete variable domain (other parts from reference TRBV18 and TRBJ2-7): NAGVMQNPRHLVRRRGQEARLRCSPMKGHSHVYWYRQLPEEGLKFMVYLQKENIIDESGMPKERFSAEFPKEGPSILRIQQVVRGDSAAYFCASSPQGGSSYEQYFGPGTRLTVT.

This clonotype occurred many times. The chain is built from TRBV6-1 and TRBJ2-7; the match to TRBD2 covers 8 bases. V lost 4 bases and J lost 0; bases outside the gene matches: 8. From germline, CDR1 is MNHNS and CDR2 SASEGT. The CDR3 runs to 16 residues. The CDR3: CASSGATGTSSYEQYF. In DNA form, the CDR3 reads TGTGCCAGCAGTGGGGCCACAGGGACTAGCTCCTACGAGCAGTACTTC.

In this sample, this clonotype turned up many times. J is TRBJ1-2 and V is TRBV24-1; no clear D gene. The CDR3 contains 13 residues. Germline CDR1 is KGHDR and CDR2 is SFDVKD. With 1 base removed from V and 14 bases from J, the gap between germline ends came to 16 bases. The CDR3 sequence is CATSDFKTDQRTF. CDR3 sequence (DNA): TGTGCCACCAGTGATTTTAAGACGGACCAGAGGACCTTC.

This chain links TRBV7-3 with TRBJ1-1; D not resolved. V was trimmed by 2 bases and J by 2 bases, leaving 6 bases between them. This CDR3 has 13 residues. CDR1 is SGHTA and CDR2 is FQGTGA in the germline V gene. The CDR3 loop is CASSLDENTEAFF. In nucleotides, the CDR3 is TGTGCCAGCAGCTTAGACGAAAACACTGAAGCTTTCTTT.

This clonotype was seen more than once but under ten times. V gene TRBV20-1 combines with J gene TRBJ2-1; D is unresolved. V was shortened by 1 base and J by 5 bases, with 18 bases between the two germline ends. The CDR3 is 16 residues long. The V gene's germline CDR1 is DFQATT and CDR2 SNEGSKA (reference sequence). The CDR3 DNA sequence: TGCAGTGCTAGAGCATCTTTGATCTACTTTGACAATGAGCAGTTCTTC. It yields the protein CSARASLIYFDNEQFF.

This clonotype was detected only a few times. This sequence joins TRBV29-1 and TRBJ2-7; TRBD2 matches at 14 bases. The CDR3 contains 14 residues. Germline V gives CDR1 SQVTM, CDR2 ANQGSEA. Here the CDR3 reads CSVLGLAGDYEQYF. CDR3 nucleotide sequence: TGCAGTGTATTGGGACTAGCGGGGGACTACGAGCAGTACTTC.

The V and J genes are TRBV5-1 and TRBJ1-4, with D perhaps TRBD1 (5 bases). The V end was cut by 1 base, the J end by 8 bases, with 12 bases between. CDR3 size: 14 residues. Germline V gene data show CDR1 as SGHRS and CDR2 as YFSETQ. The CDR3 DNA reads TGCGCCAGCAGCTTGTTCTCGGGGGAGGAAAAACTGTTTTTT. It is translated as CASSLFSGEEKLFF.

This clonotype was counted many times. The chain carries TRBV7-3 and TRBJ2-1, with D maybe TRBD2 (5 bases). V lost 1 base and J lost 3, with 10 bases in between. The V gene's germline CDR1 is SGHTA and CDR2 FQGTGA. The CDR3 runs to 15 residues. Here the CDR3 reads CASSLKDFYYNEQFF. For the CDR3, the DNA is TGTGCCAGCAGCTTAAAGGACTTCTACTACAATGAGCAGTTCTTC.

This clonotype was seen many times. The genes are TRBV25-1 and TRBJ1-2; TRBD1 matches 8 bases. This CDR3 spans 13 amino acids. Germline-derived CDR1 and CDR2 are MGHDK and SYGVNS. Germline trimming cut 6 bases from V and 7 bases from J; bases unmatched to any gene: 7. The CDR3 sequence is CASSRQGFLGYTF. The DNA of the CDR3 is TGTGCCAGCAGCAGACAGGGGTTCCTTGGCTACACCTTC.

The sample holds many counts of this clonotype. This rearrangement joins TRBV7-8 to TRBJ2-1, with D possibly matching TRBD1 (5 bases). V dropped 5 bases and J dropped 9 bases, with 23 bases sitting between them. The length of the CDR3 is 16 residues. The germline gives CDR1 SGHVS, CDR2 FQNEAQ. The CDR3 loop is CASSPYTGQLHGEQFF. The DNA for the CDR3 is TGTGCCAGCAGCCCTTATACAGGTCAACTTCATGGTGAGCAGTTCTTC.

This clonotype was seen a few times. Here the CDR3 DNA reads TGTGCCAGCAGTTACCTCGGGGGGAGCACAGATACGCAGTATTTT. It specifies CASSYLGGSTDTQYF. This chain joins TRBV6-2 or TRBV6-3 and TRBJ2-3, with 7 bases that match TRBD2. Germline V gene sequence: CDR1 MNHEY, CDR2 SVGEGT. V lost 2 bases, J lost 0 bases, and 2 bases stayed unmatched. The CDR3 spans 15 residues.

V is TRBV7-8 and J is TRBJ2-3, with TRBD1 matching over 11 bases. The CDR3 has 17 amino acids. Trimming took 6 bases from V and 6 from J; bases not matched to a gene: 14. Per the germline V gene, CDR1 is SGHVS and CDR2 is FQNEAQ. The CDR3: CASRRADRDRGKDTQYF. CDR3 bases: TGTGCCAGCAGGCGTGCAGACCGGGACAGGGGGAAGGATACGCAGTATTTT.

This clonotype occurred many times. CDR3 in DNA: TGTGCCAGCAGTGACAGTCGGCTAGCGGGAAATCTAGGAGAGACCCAGTACTTC. It is translated as CASSDSRLAGNLGETQYF. The rearrangement uses TRBV6-4 and TRBJ2-5; 9 nucleotides line up with TRBD2. Germline loops: CDR1 MRHNA, CDR2 SNTAGT. The CDR3 covers 18 residues. V lost 2 bases and J lost 4; bases outside the gene matches: 14.

This clonotype was recorded many times. The chain is built from TRBV10-1 and TRBJ2-3; 7 bases fit TRBD1. The ends lost 5 bases at V and 0 bases at J; junction bases unmatched: 5. CDR1 is WNHNN and CDR2 is SYGVQD in the germline V gene (reference sequence). There are 15 residues in the CDR3. The CDR3 bases are TGCGCCAGCAGTCCGGGACAGTCAAGCACAGATACGCAGTATTTT. Translation gives CASSPGQSSTDTQYF.

The genes are TRBV7-2 and TRBJ2-3; D is undetermined. Trimming took off 5 bases at V and 7 bases at J, with 7 bases between the two ends. Germline assignment: CDR1 SGHTA and CDR2 FQGNSA. This CDR3 has 11 amino acids. CDR3 nucleotides: TGTGCCAGCAGCCCTCGGCATACGCAGTATTTT. Residues: CASSPRHTQYF.

This chain links TRBV10-2 with TRBJ1-6; TRBD1 might be the D (6 bases). The CDR3 loop spans 14 amino acids. Trimming took 2 bases from V and 8 from J, leaving 10 bases between them. The germline V gene encodes CDR1 WSHSY and CDR2 SAAADI. The CDR3 spells CASSERQGYSPLHF. CDR3 DNA: TGCGCCAGCAGTGAGCGGCAGGGGTATTCACCCCTCCACTTT.

This clonotype occurred a few times. The V call is TRBV2, the J call TRBJ2-7; perhaps TRBD1 as D (5 bases). CDR1 SNHLY and CDR2 FYNNEI come from the germline V gene. The CDR3 spans 14 residues. Deletions cut 2 bases from V and 6 bases from J, with 14 bases between. The chain's CDR3 is CASSEQGTSREQYF. CDR3 DNA: TGTGCCAGCAGTGAACAGGGAACGAGTCGCGAGCAGTACTTC.

This clonotype occurred many times. The J gene is TRBJ2-1, the V gene TRBV24-1; 7 bases align to TRBD1. V lost 2 bases and J lost 4; bases outside the gene matches: 10. Per germline, CDR1 KGHDR and CDR2 SFDVKD. The CDR3 covers 17 residues. CDR3 nucleotides: TGTGCCACCAGTGATTCAACCGGGACAGCGACGTACAATGAGCAGTTCTTC. Residues: CATSDSTGTATYNEQFF.